The 6 T cell receptor beta chains below all came from one sample that was sequenced in a study of response to subunit inactivated influenza vaccine (dated by TCRdb to between 2017 and 2018). Libraries came from RT-PCR. Instrument on record: Illumina HiSeq 2500. TCRdb reworked the public reads: Q25 trimming with fastp, MiXCR clone assembly, productive beta chains retained. Each record represents a unique CDR3 protein, reported with the most common genes and DNA among its rows. The sample data list 500,000 to 650,000 distinct CDR3 sequences, and under 9% of these were observed just once. The ten largest clones capture roughly 13% of the sample. The starting material was PBMCs from blood, obtained about 23 months after vaccination. These receptors were taken from a man between 50 and 75 years old who received an inactivated influenza vaccine. Donor details come from another sample of the same person, matched by shared clones.

This clonotype has a count of ten or more. V usage is TRBV11-2 and J usage is TRBJ2-2; 7 bases are a match to TRBD2. The CDR3 has 16 amino acids. The germline V gene has CDR1 SGHAT and CDR2 FQNNGV. The V segment lost 5 bases and the J segment 4 bases; nucleotides outside the gene matches: 10. The CDR3 loop reads CASSPGLVVPTGELFF. CDR3 nucleotides: TGTGCCAGCAGCCCCGGACTAGTGGTTCCCACCGGGGAGCTGTTTTTT.

This clonotype has a handful of counts. The J gene is TRBJ1-1, the V gene TRBV20-1; a possible D gene is TRBD1 (5 bases). The germline V gene has CDR1 DFQATT and CDR2 SNEGSKA (reference sequence). Trimming cost V 5 bases and J 0 bases, with 10 bases left between them. The CDR3 is 13 amino acids. CDR3 residues: CSAATEMNTEAFF. The CDR3, as DNA: TGCAGTGCTGCGACAGAGATGAACACTGAAGCTTTCTTT.

This clonotype has a handful of counts. V usage is TRBV15 and J usage is TRBJ2-7, with D possibly being TRBD1 or TRBD2 (5 bases each). V was pared by 0 bases and J by 5 bases, with 17 bases between. The length of the CDR3 is 16 residues. Germline CDR1 and CDR2: LNHNV and YYDKDF (reference sequence). CDR3 in DNA: TGTGCCACCAGCAGAGATATGGGGACCCCTCGGAACGAGCAGTACTTC. Protein sequence: CATSRDMGTPRNEQYF. Together with reference TRBV15 and TRBJ2-7, the CDR3 gives the full variable domain: DAMVIQNPRYQVTQFGKPVTLSCSQTLNHNVMYWYQQKSSQAPKLLFHYYDKDFNNEADTPDNFQSRRPNTSFCFLDIRSPGLGDTAMYLCATSRDMGTPRNEQYFGPGTRLTVT.

The J gene is TRBJ2-1, the V gene TRBV20-1; no firm D call. The CDR3 is made up of 12 amino acids. Germline assignment: CDR1 DFQATT and CDR2 SNEGSKA (reference sequence). V was clipped by 1 base and J by 9 bases, with 10 bases between them. The CDR3: CSARGPIFEQFF. Here the CDR3 DNA reads TGCAGTGCTAGAGGCCCCATATTTGAGCAGTTCTTC.

The gene calls are TRBV12-3 or TRBV12-4 and TRBJ2-7; D not certain. CDR3 length equals 15 residues. V was pared by 0 bases and J by 6 bases, with 15 bases between. CDR3 residues: CASSLAGRSGPEQYF. In DNA, the CDR3 is TGTGCCAGCAGTTTAGCGGGCAGGAGTGGACCCGAGCAGTACTTC.

This clonotype was seen a few times. This clone may be a read error of a much larger clone one base away. The chain has TRBV5-1 and TRBJ1-2; the D gene is possibly TRBD1 (6 bases). Germline CDR1 SGHRS, CDR2 YFSETQ. The V and J ends lost 2 bases and 2 bases respectively, with 7 bases between them. This CDR3 is 13 amino acids long. CDR3 sequence reads: CASSFGQNYGYTF. The CDR3 DNA reads as TGCGCCAGCAGCTTCGGACAGAACTATGGCTACACCTTC.